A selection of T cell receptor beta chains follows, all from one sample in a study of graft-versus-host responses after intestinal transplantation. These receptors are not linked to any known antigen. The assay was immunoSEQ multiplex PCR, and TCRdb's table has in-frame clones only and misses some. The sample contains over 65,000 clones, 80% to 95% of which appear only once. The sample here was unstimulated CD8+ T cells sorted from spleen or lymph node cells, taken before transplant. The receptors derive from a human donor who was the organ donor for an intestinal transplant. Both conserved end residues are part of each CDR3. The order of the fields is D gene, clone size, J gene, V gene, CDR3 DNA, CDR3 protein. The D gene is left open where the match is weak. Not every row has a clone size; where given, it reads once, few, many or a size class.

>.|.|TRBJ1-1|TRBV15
TGTGCCACCTCCGGGGGTTCGACCACTGAAGCTTTCTTT
CATSGGSTTEAFF
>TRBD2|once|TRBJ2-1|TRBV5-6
TGTGCCAGCAGCTGGGGACTAGGTAGGGATGAGCAGTTCTTC
CASSWGLGRDEQFF
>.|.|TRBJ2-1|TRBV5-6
TGTGCCAGCAGCTTGATCAATAGCGGTCCCTACAATGAGCAGTTCTTC
CASSLINSGPYNEQFF
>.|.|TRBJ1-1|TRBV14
TGTGCCAGCAGCCAAGATCTTACAGGGCGGAATATCAACACTGAAGCTTTCTTT
CASSQDLTGRNINTEAFF
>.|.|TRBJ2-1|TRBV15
TGTGCCACCAGCAGAGATTATGAGCAGTTCTTC
CATSRDYEQFF
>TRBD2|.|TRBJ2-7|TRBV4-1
TGCGCCAGCAGCCAAAAGGGGACTAGCGGGAATATATACGAGCAGTACTTC
CASSQKGTSGNIYEQYF
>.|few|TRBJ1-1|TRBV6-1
TGTGCCAGCAGTGAAGCAGAGAACACTGAAGCTTTCTTT
CASSEAENTEAFF
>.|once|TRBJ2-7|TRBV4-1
TGCGCCAGCAGCCAAGGGGTGGACAGCCGCTCCTACGAGCAGTACTTC
CASSQGVDSRSYEQYF
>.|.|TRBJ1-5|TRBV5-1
TGCGCCAGCAGCGAAATACAGGGATCTCAGCCCCAGCATTTT
CASSEIQGSQPQHF
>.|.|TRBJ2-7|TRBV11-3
TGTGCCAGCAGCACCCTCCGTCGGATCCTAGACGAGCAGTACTTC
CASSTLRRILDEQYF
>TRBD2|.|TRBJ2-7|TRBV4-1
TGCGCCAGCAGCCATTACAGACTAGCACCGTACGAGCAGTACTTC
CASSHYRLAPYEQYF
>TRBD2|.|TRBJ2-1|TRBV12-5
TGTGCTAGTGTGTTTCCTACTACTAGCGAGGCCAATGAGCAGTTCTTC
CASVFPTTSEANEQFF
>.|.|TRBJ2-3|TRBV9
TGTGCCAGCAGTCGTTGGATAACGGAGACTAGCACAGATACGCAGTATTTT
CASSRWITETSTDTQYF
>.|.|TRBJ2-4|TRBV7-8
TGTGCCAGCAGCTTACGGAATCCAAACATTCAGTACTTC
CASSLRNPNIQYF
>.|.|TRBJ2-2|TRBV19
TGTGCCAGTAGTATAGTAGGGGGAAGCACCGGGGAGCTGTTTTTT
CASSIVGGSTGELFF
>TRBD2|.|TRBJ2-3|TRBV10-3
TGTGCCATCAGCCTAGCGGATACTAGCACAGATACGCAGTATTTT
CAISLADTSTDTQYF
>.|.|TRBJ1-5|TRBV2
TGTGCCAGCAGTTCAGAGGGATATAGCAATCAGCCCCAGCATTTT
CASSSEGYSNQPQHF
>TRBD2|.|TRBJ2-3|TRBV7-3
TGTGCCAGCAGCTTAGATAGCGGGGGGACAGATACGCAGTATTTT
CASSLDSGGTDTQYF
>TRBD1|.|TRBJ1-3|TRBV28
TGTGCCAGCAGTTTATCAGGGGGCTCTGGAAACACCATATATTTT
CASSLSGGSGNTIYF
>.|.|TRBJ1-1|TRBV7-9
TGTGCCAGCAGCTCGCCATCCCAGTTGAACACTGAAGCTTTCTTT
CASSSPSQLNTEAFF
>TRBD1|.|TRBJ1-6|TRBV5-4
TGTGCCAGCAGCTTGACAGGGGGCAATTTGAATTCACCCCTCCACTTT
CASSLTGGNLNSPLHF
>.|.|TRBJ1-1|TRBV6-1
TGTGCCAGCAGTCCCCCTGGGGCGGCCGAAGCTTTCTTT
CASSPPGAAEAFF
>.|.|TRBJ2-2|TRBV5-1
TGCGCCAGCAGCTTGGCCGGGGAGCTGTTTTTT
CASSLAGELFF
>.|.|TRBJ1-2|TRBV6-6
TGTGCCAGCAGTTACCCCCGGGATGGCTACACCTTC
CASSYPRDGYTF
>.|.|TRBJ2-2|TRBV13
TGTGCCAGCAGCTTAGGTCTAACTAGGTGGAACACCGGGGAGCTGTTTTTT
CASSLGLTRWNTGELFF
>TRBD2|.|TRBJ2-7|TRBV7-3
TGTGCCAGCAGCTTAATGGGGGGGTTCTCCTACGAGCAGTACTTC
CASSLMGGFSYEQYF
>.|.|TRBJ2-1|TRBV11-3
TGTGCCAGCAGCGCCGACAGGAACTACAATGAGCAGTTCTTC
CASSADRNYNEQFF
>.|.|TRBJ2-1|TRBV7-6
TGTGCCAGCAGCTGGACAGACTCCTACAATGAGCAGTTCTTC
CASSWTDSYNEQFF
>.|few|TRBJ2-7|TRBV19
TGTGCCAGTAGTACGGGACCCCTAGGCCACGAGCAGTACTTC
CASSTGPLGHEQYF
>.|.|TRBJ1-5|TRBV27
TGTGCCAGCAGTCCTAGCAATCAGCCCCAGCATTTT
CASSPSNQPQHF
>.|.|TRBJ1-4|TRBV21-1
TGTGCCAGCAGCGCGCGGGACAGAGATAATGAAAAACTGTTTTTT
CASSARDRDNEKLFF
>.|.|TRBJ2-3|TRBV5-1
TGCGCCAGCAGCTTGTTAGGGGTCGGAACAGATACGCAGTATTTT
CASSLLGVGTDTQYF
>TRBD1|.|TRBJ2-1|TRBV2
TGTGCCAGTTTTGCCGGGACAGACAATGAGCAGTTCTTC
CASFAGTDNEQFF
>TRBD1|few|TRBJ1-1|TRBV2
TGTGCCAGCAGTCCACAGGGGGGCACTGAAGCTTTCTTT
CASSPQGGTEAFF
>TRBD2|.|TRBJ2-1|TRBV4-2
TGTGCCAGCAGCCAAGACGGACTAGCGGGTATTTTCTTC
CASSQDGLAGIFF
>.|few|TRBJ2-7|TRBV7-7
TGTGCCAGCAGCTTACCTCTGACGCGGGGCGAGCAGTACTTC
CASSLPLTRGEQYF
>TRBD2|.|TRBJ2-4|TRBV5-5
TGTGCCAGCAGCCATCCGGGACTAGCGGGACGCGGGGCCAAAAACATTCAGTACTTC
CASSHPGLAGRGAKNIQYF
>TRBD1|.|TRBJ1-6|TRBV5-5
TGTGCCAGCAGCCATACAGGGGACAGGGGAAATTCACCCCTCCACTTT
CASSHTGDRGNSPLHF
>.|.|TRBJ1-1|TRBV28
TGTGCCAGCAGCCTCGTGGGACACCTCCCCACTGAAGCTTTCTTT
CASSLVGHLPTEAFF
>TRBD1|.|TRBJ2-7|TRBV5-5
TGTGCCAGCAGCGAGGGACAGGGTGCTGACGAGCAGTACTTC
CASSEGQGADEQYF
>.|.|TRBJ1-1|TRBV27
TGTGCCAGCAGGCCCCAATTCGGACTGCCTACCGAAGCTTTCTTT
CASRPQFGLPTEAFF
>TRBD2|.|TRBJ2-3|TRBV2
TGTGCCAGCAGTGAAGGGTCTAGCGGGATCACAGATACGCAGTATTTT
CASSEGSSGITDTQYF
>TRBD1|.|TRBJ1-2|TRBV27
TGTGCCAGCAGGGACAGGGTAAACTATGGCTACACCTTC
CASRDRVNYGYTF
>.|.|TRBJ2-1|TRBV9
TGTGCCAGCAGCGTAGTCCCCTGGGATACTAGCTCCTACAATGAGCAGTTCTTC
CASSVVPWDTSSYNEQFF
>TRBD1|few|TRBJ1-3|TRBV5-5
TGTGCCAGCAGCTTGGAAGGGACAGGCGCCTCAGATTACTCTGGAAACACCATATATTTT
CASSLEGTGASDYSGNTIYF
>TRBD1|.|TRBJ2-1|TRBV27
TGTGCCAGCAGTGGGACAGGGGTGAATGAGCAGTTCTTC
CASSGTGVNEQFF
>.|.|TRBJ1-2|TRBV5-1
TGCGCCAGCAGTCACGGGACGGACTATGGCTACACCTTC
CASSHGTDYGYTF
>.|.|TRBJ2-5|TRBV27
TGTGCCAGCACCCCCCCGGGAATCCCAGAGACCCAGTACTTC
CASTPPGIPETQYF
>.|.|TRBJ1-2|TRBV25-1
TGTGCCAGCAGTGAATATGTGCCAGGGAGTTTAGATGGCTACACCTTC
CASSEYVPGSLDGYTF
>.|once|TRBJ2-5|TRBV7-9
TGTGCCAGCAGCTTAGTAAGAGGGATAGGAGAGACCCAGTACTTC
CASSLVRGIGETQYF
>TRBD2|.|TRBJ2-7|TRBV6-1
TGTGCCAGCAGCCCGGGACTAACCCCAAGCGAGCAGTACTTC
CASSPGLTPSEQYF
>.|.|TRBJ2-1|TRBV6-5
TGTGCCAGCAGTAGGGGTGAAAATGAGCAGTTCTTC
CASSRGENEQFF
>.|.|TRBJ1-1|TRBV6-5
TGTGCCAGCAGTTACTCAGGACTAGACACTGAAGCTTTCTTT
CASSYSGLDTEAFF
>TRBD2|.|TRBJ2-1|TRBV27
TGTGCCAGCAGGGATGGACTAGCGGGGCGGAATGAGCAGTTCTTC
CASRDGLAGRNEQFF
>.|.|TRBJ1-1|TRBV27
TGTGCCAGCAGTTTATCCGGACAGAACACTGAAGCTTTCTTT
CASSLSGQNTEAFF